The 11 T cell receptor beta chains listed next were all sequenced from one sample in a study of cytomegalovirus exposure and HLA in healthy donors. A multiplex PCR was run with 60 Vbeta primers and 13 Jbeta primers. TCRdb keeps only in-frame clones here, not all; method: immunoSEQ multiplex PCR. In the table there are about 170,000 clones, about four fifths of which are singletons. Input material: PBMCs. These receptors came from a man aged 25-40 years in good health and CMV-seropositive.

The gene calls are TRBV28 and TRBJ2-2, with 12 bases that match TRBD1. V lost 4 bases to trimming and J lost 6 bases; unmatched junction nucleotides: 9. Germline assignment: CDR1 MDHEN and CDR2 SYDVKM. CDR3 length: 17 amino acids. Written as DNA, the CDR3 is TGTGCCAGCAGTTCCCGGGACAGGGGGCGTGGGGCCGGGGAGCTGTTTTTT. Its translation is CASSSRDRGRGAGELFF.

This sequence joins TRBV6-1 and TRBJ1-5, with 8 bases fitting TRBD1. There are 15 residues in the CDR3. Trimming took 2 bases from V and 4 from J; bases not matched to a gene: 4. CDR1 MNHNS and CDR2 SASEGT come from the germline V gene. CDR3 coding DNA: TGTGCCAGCAGTGAACTACAGGGGGGAAATCAGCCCCAGCATTTT. As protein: CASSELQGGNQPQHF.

The chain is built from TRBV5-1 and TRBJ2-5, with TRBD1 matching over 8 bases. The germline V gene encodes CDR1 SGHRS and CDR2 YFSETQ. The CDR3 is 13 residues long. Unmatched junction bases numbered 4, after V lost 6 bases and J lost 3 bases. Here the CDR3 reads CASTRQGKETQYF. CDR3 sequence (DNA): TGCGCCAGCACGAGACAGGGGAAAGAGACCCAGTACTTC.

The rearrangement joins TRBV10-2 to TRBJ1-3; D is perhaps TRBD1 (6 bases). This CDR3 comprises 15 residues. V lost 0 bases, J lost 1 base, and 7 bases lay in between. CDR1 WSHSY and CDR2 SAAADI come from the germline V gene. CDR3 bases: TGCGCCAGCAGTGAGTCGCAGGGGTCTGGAAACACCATATATTTT. This codes for CASSESQGSGNTIYF.

The chain is built from TRBV10-3 and TRBJ2-1; possibly TRBD1 for D (6 bases). This CDR3 region has 14 residues. Trimming cost V 6 bases and J 3 bases, with 12 bases left between them. The germline V gene has CDR1 ENHRY and CDR2 SYGVKD. CDR3 in amino acids: CAISQGKDYNEQFF. For the CDR3, the DNA is TGTGCCATCAGCCAGGGGAAGGACTACAATGAGCAGTTCTTC.

This clone was seen only a few times. The V call is TRBV4-2, the J call TRBJ1-1, with 9 bases identical to TRBD1. CDR3 size: 17 residues. Germline V lookup: CDR1 LGHNA, CDR2 YNFKEQ. The junction had 10 bases not matched to a gene; V was cut back by 3 bases and J by 2 bases. In nucleotides, the CDR3 is TGTGCCAGCAGCCATGGTCAAGGGACAGGGCAAAACACTGAAGCTTTCTTT. This sequence encodes CASSHGQGTGQNTEAFF.

The chain carries TRBV23-1 and TRBJ2-5; D is perhaps TRBD2 (6 bases). TRBV23-1 falls under the ORF class, with uncertain function. CDR3 length: 15 amino acids. V was cut by 0 bases and J by 5 bases, with 13 bases left in between. The CDR3 spells CASSQSSSEWETQYF. The CDR3 coding sequence is TGCGCCAGCAGTCAATCCTCTAGCGAATGGGAGACCCAGTACTTC.

The J gene is TRBJ1-6, the V gene TRBV30; 7 nucleotides match TRBD1. CDR3 size: 13 residues. Losses at the gene ends were 2 bases for V and 10 bases for J; bases not matched to a gene: 5. CDR1 and CDR2 (germline): GTSNPN, SVGIG (reference sequence). CDR3 protein: CAWSFRGQSPLHF. CDR3 nucleotide sequence: TGTGCCTGGAGTTTTAGGGGGCAATCACCCCTCCACTTT. The full variable domain, with the rest looked up from reference TRBV30 and TRBJ1-6, is SQTIHQWPATLVQPVGSPLSLECTVEGTSNPNLYWYRQAAGRGLQLLFYSVGIGQISSEVPQNLSASRPQDRQFILSSKKLLLSDSGFYLCAWSFRGQSPLHFGNGTRLTVT.

This chain connects TRBV30 to TRBJ1-4; D gene unclear. The germline V gene encodes CDR1 GTSNPN and CDR2 SVGIG (reference sequence). V dropped 0 bases and J dropped 8 bases, with 7 bases sitting between them. This CDR3 spans 12 amino acids. The CDR3 spells CAWSVTWEKLFF. The CDR3 nucleotides read TGTGCCTGGAGTGTAACATGGGAAAAACTGTTTTTT.

This clone came up once. The chain couples TRBV7-9 to TRBJ1-1, with 7 positions matching TRBD1. The CDR3 is 15 amino acids. Germline V gives CDR1 SEHNR, CDR2 FQNEAQ (reference sequence). Trimming at V came to 1 base and at J to 1 base, leaving 3 bases not matched to a gene. The CDR3 DNA is TGTGCCAGCAGCTTAGGTAGGGGGCGGAACACTGAAGCTTTCTTT. Protein: CASSLGRGRNTEAFF. The entire variable domain, with the rest obtained from reference TRBV7-9 and TRBJ1-1, is as follows: DTGVSQNPRHKITKRGQNVTFRCDPISEHNRLYWYRQTLGQGPEFLTYFQNEAQLEKSRLLSDRFSAERPKGSFSTLEIQRTEQGDSAMYLCASSLGRGRNTEAFFGQGTRLTVV.

The chain links TRBV7-9 to TRBJ2-2; possible D gene TRBD1, 5 bases. Trimming pared 6 bases from V and 1 base from J, leaving 15 bases between. CDR1 is SEHNR, CDR2 FQNEAQ, per germline (reference sequence). The CDR3 length is 16 residues. As DNA, the CDR3 is TGTGCCAGCAGACGCGCCGCGCAGGGGAACACCGGGGAGCTGTTTTTT. This codes for CASRRAAQGNTGELFF.